These T cell receptor beta chains were read from a single sample in a study of beta chain features in type 1 diabetes. Clones were read by immunoSEQ multiplex PCR, and TCRdb kept only the in-frame ones, dropping some. The sample shows about 360,000 clones, 10% to 15% of them seen only once. Input material: naive CD4+ T cells from blood. The receptor set was obtained from a man in his late teens or twenties in good health. The CDR3 runs from the conserved cysteine through the conserved F or W. A D gene is named only where the DNA matches it firmly. Size is stated for part of the rows, as once, few or many counts, or as a class when the clone is expanded.

clone size	V gene	D gene	J gene	CDR3 DNA	CDR3 protein
few	TRBV30	TRBD2	TRBJ2-7	TGTGCCTGGAGTGTAGGGACTAGCGGGAGGAGGCACGAGCAGTACTTC	CAWSVGTSGRRHEQYF
.	TRBV4-3	TRBD2	TRBJ2-7	TGCGCCAGCAGCCAATCGAGCGGGGGGGCCTTCGAGCAGTACTTC	CASSQSSGGAFEQYF
.	TRBV28	.	TRBJ1-1	TGTGCCAGCAGGTCTAACACTGAAGCTTTCTTT	CASRSNTEAFF
.	TRBV4-1	TRBD2	TRBJ2-5	TGCGCCAGCAGCCAAGATGCTAGCGGGAGGGCCGTGGAAGAGACCCAGTACTTC	CASSQDASGRAVEETQYF
few	TRBV11-1	.	TRBJ1-6	TGTGCCAGCGGACAATCAGCAAATTCACCCCTCCACTTT	CASGQSANSPLHF
few	TRBV30	TRBD1	TRBJ1-1	TGTGCCTGGAGGGACAGGGGGATAACTGAAGCTTTCTTT	CAWRDRGITEAFF
.	TRBV4-3	TRBD1	TRBJ1-1	TGCGCCAGCAGCACCCGAGTTGGGACAGGGGTTGTAGACACTGAAGCTTTCTTT	CASSTRVGTGVVDTEAFF
few	TRBV19	.	TRBJ2-2	TGTGCCAGCCGGGAGTTCCTCGGGGAGCTGTTTTTT	CASREFLGELFF
few	TRBV27	.	TRBJ2-3	TGTGCCAGCAGACAGGTTACAGATACGCAGTATTTT	CASRQVTDTQYF
few	TRBV25-1	.	TRBJ1-2	TGTGCCAGCAGTGGATCGGCGGGGGTGTATGGCTACACCTTC	CASSGSAGVYGYTF
.	TRBV4-3	.	TRBJ1-1	TGCGCCAGCAGCCAAGAAGGACAAATGAACACTGAAGCTTTCTTT	CASSQEGQMNTEAFF
few	TRBV28	.	TRBJ2-5	TGTGCCAGCAGTTTAAACCTTGGACAGCCGTTTTATGGGACCCAGTACTTC	CASSLNLGQPFYGTQYF
.	TRBV7-9	.	TRBJ1-1	TGTGCCAGCAGCTCCTATGCTCCGGTTGTCACTGAAGCTTTCTTT	CASSSYAPVVTEAFF